This T cell receptor beta chain was found in a study of cytomegalovirus exposure and HLA in healthy donors. V lost 2 bases to trimming and J lost 7 bases, with 14 bases between them. The germline V gene encodes CDR1 SEHNR and CDR2 FQNEAQ (reference sequence). This CDR3 spans 15 amino acids. Overall study results and limits: Donor immune exposure was known only as CMV serostatus.

Use of 60 Vbeta and 13 Jbeta primers characterized the PCR. Repertoires were generated with immunoSEQ multiplex PCR, while TCRdb's copy carries only in-frame clones and drops some. The sample carries about 150,000 clones, around 80% recorded once. This clone has only one observation. No antigen is known for it. Sequencing used PBMCs. This sequence was found in a man between 18 and 29 years old in good health and CMV-seronegative. The rearrangement uses TRBV7-9 and TRBJ2-2; tentatively, D is TRBD2 (5 bases). The CDR3 nucleotides read TGTGCCAGCAGCTTAATGAGCGGTCAGTACGGGGAGCTGTTTTTT. It codes for CASSLMSGQYGELFF.